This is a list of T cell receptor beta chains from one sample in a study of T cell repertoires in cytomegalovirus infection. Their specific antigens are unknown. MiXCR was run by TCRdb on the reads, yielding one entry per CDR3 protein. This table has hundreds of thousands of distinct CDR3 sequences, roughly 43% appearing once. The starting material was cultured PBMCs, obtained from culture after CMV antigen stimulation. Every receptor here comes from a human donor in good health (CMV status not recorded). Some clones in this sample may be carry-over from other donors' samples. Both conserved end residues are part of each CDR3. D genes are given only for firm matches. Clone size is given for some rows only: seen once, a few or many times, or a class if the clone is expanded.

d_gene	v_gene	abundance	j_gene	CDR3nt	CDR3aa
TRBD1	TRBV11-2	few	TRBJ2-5	TGTGCCAGCAGCTTAGGGTTGATACAGGGGCCAGAGACCCAGTACTTC	CASSLGLIQGPETQYF
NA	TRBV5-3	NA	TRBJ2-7	TGTGCCAGCAGCTTGGGGTTGGGACTCAGGTACGAGCAGTACTTC	CASSLGLGLRYEQYF
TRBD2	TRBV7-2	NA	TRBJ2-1	TGTGCCAGCAGTCGCGGGGGGACATTAGTGATGCAGTTCTTC	CASSRGGTLVMQFF
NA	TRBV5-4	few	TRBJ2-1	TGTGCCAGCAGCTTTTATCCTGGTGAGCAGTTCTTC	CASSFYPGEQFF
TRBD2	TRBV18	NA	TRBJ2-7	TGTGCCAGCTCGAGCGGGGCTGATCCCTCCTACGAGCAGTACTTC	CASSSGADPSYEQYF
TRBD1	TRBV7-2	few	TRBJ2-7	TGTGCCAGCACCCGCGACAGGGGAGCCTACGAGCAGTACTTC	CASTRDRGAYEQYF
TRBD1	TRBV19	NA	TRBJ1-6	TGTGCCAGTAATAAAAGGACGGACAGGGCGGCACCCCTCCACTTT	CASNKRTDRAAPLHF
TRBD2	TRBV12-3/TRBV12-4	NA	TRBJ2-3	TGTGCCAGCCTCGAGACTAGCGGGTTAACAGATACGCAGTATTTT	CASLETSGLTDTQYF
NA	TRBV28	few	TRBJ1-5	TGTGCCAGCAGTTCCACCCTTGGACAGCCCCAGCATTTT	CASSSTLGQPQHF
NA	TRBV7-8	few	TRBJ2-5	TGTGCCAGCAGCACCGGGGGGCAGGGGGCTGAGACCCAGTACTTC	CASSTGGQGAETQYF
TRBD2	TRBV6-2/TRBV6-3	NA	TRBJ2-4	TGTGCCAGCAGTTACAAACAGCGGGGCCAAAACATTCAGTACTTC	CASSYKQRGQNIQYF
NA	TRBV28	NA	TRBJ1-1	TGTGCCAGCAACCTTTTAAGGGCGAACACTGAAGCTTTCTTT	CASNLLRANTEAFF
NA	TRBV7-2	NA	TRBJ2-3	TGTGCCAGCAGCTTCGCCAGCTACACAGATACGCAGTATTTT	CASSFASYTDTQYF
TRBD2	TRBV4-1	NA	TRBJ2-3	TGCGCCAGCAGCCAAGTCCCAGCGGGAGCGGGAGATACGCAGTATTTT	CASSQVPAGAGDTQYF
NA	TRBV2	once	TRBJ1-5	TGTGCCAGCAGTGCCGAGGGTCTCAGGGGTCAGCCCCAGCATTTT	CASSAEGLRGQPQHF
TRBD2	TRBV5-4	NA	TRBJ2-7	TGTGCCAGCAGCTTGGTAGCGGGTCCCCCTTACGAGCAGTACTTC	CASSLVAGPPYEQYF
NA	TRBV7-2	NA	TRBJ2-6	TGTGCCAGCAGCCCGGAGCCTGGGGCCAACGTCCTGACTTTC	CASSPEPGANVLTF
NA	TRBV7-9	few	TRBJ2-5	TGTGCCAGCAGCGGACAGTACTTGGGGTCGGCCCAGTACTTC	CASSGQYLGSAQYF
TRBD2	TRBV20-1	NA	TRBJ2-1	TGCAGTGCTAGGGAAGCGGGGGGGCGAAGTTACAATGAGCAGTTCTTC	CSAREAGGRSYNEQFF
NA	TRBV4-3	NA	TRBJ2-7	TGCGCCAGCAGCCAAGAAAACGGGCCCTACGAGCAGTACTTC	CASSQENGPYEQYF
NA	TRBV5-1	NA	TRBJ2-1	TGCGCCAGCAGCATAAGACCGGCACTAAGCTCCTACAATGAGCAGTTCTTC	CASSIRPALSSYNEQFF
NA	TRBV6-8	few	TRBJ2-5	TGTGCCAGCAGTCCTTCAGGGTTCCAAGAGACCCAGTACTTC	CASSPSGFQETQYF
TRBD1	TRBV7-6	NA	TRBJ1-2	TGTGCCAGCAGCGGTGAGGGGGCGTCGCTTGCTAACTATGGCTACACCTTC	CASSGEGASLANYGYTF
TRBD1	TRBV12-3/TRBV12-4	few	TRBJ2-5	TGTGCCAGCAGTTTCATGGGGACAGGGAGAGAGACCCAGTACTTC	CASSFMGTGRETQYF
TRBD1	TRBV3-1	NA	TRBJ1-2	TGTGCCAGCAGCTCTCCGGGACAGGGGTACTATGGCTACACCTTC	CASSSPGQGYYGYTF
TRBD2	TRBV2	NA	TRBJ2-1	TGTGCCAGCAGCCGACTAGCGGGGGGGCAAGTTAAGAATGAGCAGTTCTTC	CASSRLAGGQVKNEQFF
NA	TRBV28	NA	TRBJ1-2	TGTGCCAGCAGTCCCCCTGGAGGGGCAGTTGGCTACACCTTC	CASSPPGGAVGYTF
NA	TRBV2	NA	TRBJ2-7	TGTGCCAGCAGTGAAGCCAGGGGTATTTACGAGCAGTACTTC	CASSEARGIYEQYF
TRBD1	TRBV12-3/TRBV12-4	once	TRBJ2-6	TGTGCCAGCAGTCGCCGGGACAGCCAGTCTGGGGCCAACGTCCTGACTTTC	CASSRRDSQSGANVLTF
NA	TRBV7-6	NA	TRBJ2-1	TGTGCCAGCAGCCCCTCTTGGCAGTTTGCCCCCAATGCGCAGTTCTTC	CASSPSWQFAPNAQFF
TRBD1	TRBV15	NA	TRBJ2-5	TGTGCCATCGGGACAGGGGGCATGGGAGAGACCCAGTACTTC	CAIGTGGMGETQYF
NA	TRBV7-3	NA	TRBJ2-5	TGTGCCAGCAGCTTAAAGGACCCTCAAGAGACCCAGTACTTC	CASSLKDPQETQYF
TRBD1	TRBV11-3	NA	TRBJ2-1	TGTGCCAGCAGCTCCAGACAGGGGTACAATGAGCAGTTCTTC	CASSSRQGYNEQFF
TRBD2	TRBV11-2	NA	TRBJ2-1	TGTGCCAGCAGCTTCAGCGGGAGCCGCCCGTTCTTC	CASSFSGSRPFF
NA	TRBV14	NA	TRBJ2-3	TGTGCCAGCAGCCAAGATAGCCGCAGGGCTATCGCAGATACGCAGTATTTT	CASSQDSRRAIADTQYF
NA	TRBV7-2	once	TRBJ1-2	TGTGCCAGCAGCTCCAGGAATTACTATGGCTACACCTTC	CASSSRNYYGYTF
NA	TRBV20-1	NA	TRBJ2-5	TGCAGTGCTGTGGGGCAGATACATCAAGAGACCCAGTACTTC	CSAVGQIHQETQYF
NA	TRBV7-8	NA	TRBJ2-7	TGTGCCAGCAGCTTAGTGGCAGGGGAGATATACGAGCAGTACTTC	CASSLVAGEIYEQYF
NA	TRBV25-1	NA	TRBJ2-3	TGTGCCAGCAGTGAATACCCCGAAACAGATACGCAGTATTTT	CASSEYPETDTQYF
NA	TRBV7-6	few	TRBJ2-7	TGTGCCAGCAGCAAGATCTCCCACGAGCAGTACTTC	CASSKISHEQYF
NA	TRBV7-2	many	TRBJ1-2	TGTGCCAGCAGCTTAGACCGGGTTGATGGCTACACCTTC	CASSLDRVDGYTF
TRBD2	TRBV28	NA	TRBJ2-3	TGTGCCAGCACCGACCCGGGTGGACCAGCGGGGGGGCGGGAAGATACGCAGTATTTT	CASTDPGGPAGGREDTQYF
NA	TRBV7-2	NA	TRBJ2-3	TGTGCCAGCAGTCACCAAGACACATCGCAGTATTTT	CASSHQDTSQYF
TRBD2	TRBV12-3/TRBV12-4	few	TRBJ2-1	TGTGCCAGCAGTTTGTTCCCTAGCGGGAAAGGGCAGTTCTTC	CASSLFPSGKGQFF
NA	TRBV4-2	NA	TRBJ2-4	TGTGCCAGCAGCCAGCCACCCGGGACATCGTTAGCCAAAAACATTCAGTACTTC	CASSQPPGTSLAKNIQYF
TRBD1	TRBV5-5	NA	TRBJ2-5	TGTGCCAGCAGCACACGACAGGGCTTCCAAGAGACCCAGTACTTC	CASSTRQGFQETQYF
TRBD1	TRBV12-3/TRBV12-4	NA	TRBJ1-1	TGTGCCAGCAGTTCATGGGACAGGATGAACACTGAAGCTTTCTTT	CASSSWDRMNTEAFF
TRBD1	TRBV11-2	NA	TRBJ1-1	TGTGCCAGCAGCCAAAACAGGGGACGGAGGACTGAAGCTTTCTTT	CASSQNRGRRTEAFF
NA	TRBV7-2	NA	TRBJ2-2	TGTGCCAGCAGCTTAGAGGGGTATACCGGGGAGCTGTTTTTT	CASSLEGYTGELFF
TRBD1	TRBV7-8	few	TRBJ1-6	TGTGCCAGCAGCTGGACAGGGATTCCTTCACCCCTCCACTTT	CASSWTGIPSPLHF
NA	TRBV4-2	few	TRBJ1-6	TGTGCCAGCAGCCAAGAAAGAAGGGGGACCCTCCACTTT	CASSQERRGTLHF